These T cell receptor beta chains were read from a single sample in a study of response to subunit inactivated influenza vaccine. TCRdb called the RT-PCR reads again in MiXCR, with one record for every CDR3 protein. The sample yields 650,000 to 700,000 distinct CDR3 sequences, 15% to 19% seen once. The sample in question was PBMCs from blood, obtained 11 to 12 days after vaccination. Receptors were obtained from a man in his fifties who received an inactivated influenza vaccine. Each CDR3 is given with its conserved first and last residue. Fields, in order: J gene, V gene, D gene, clone size, CDR3 DNA, CDR3 protein. The D gene is left open where the match is weak. Not all rows give a size; the values are once, few, many and, for expanded clones, a class.

>TRBJ1-4|TRBV12-3/TRBV12-4|.|few
TGTGCCAGCACCCCTGGCGGGGGATTCGGCACTAATGAAAAACTGTTTTTT
CASTPGGGFGTNEKLFF
>TRBJ2-7|TRBV20-1|TRBD1|.
TGCAGTGCTAGAGACCCGACAGGGTTTCCCTACGAGCAGTACTTC
CSARDPTGFPYEQYF
>TRBJ2-7|TRBV3-1|TRBD2|.
TGTGCCAGCAGCCAAGATCGTCTAGCGGTTCCCTACGAGCAGTACTTC
CASSQDRLAVPYEQYF
>TRBJ2-7|TRBV20-1|TRBD1|many
TGCAGTGCTAGCCGGGACAGGGGGTACGAGCAGTACTTC
CSASRDRGYEQYF
>TRBJ2-2|TRBV7-7|.|.
TGTGACAGCAGCTGGGCCCCGGCCGCCGGGGAGCTGTTTTTT
CDSSWAPAAGELFF
>TRBJ2-5|TRBV7-6|.|few
TGTGCCAGCAGCTTACCCGACAGGCTTACCCAGTACTTC
CASSLPDRLTQYF
>TRBJ1-2|TRBV29-1|TRBD1|many
TGCAGCGTGGACAGGGGGAACTATGGCTACACCTTC
CSVDRGNYGYTF
>TRBJ2-1|TRBV10-3|TRBD2|few
TGTGCCATCAGTGAGGGTGAAGCGGGGGGGCCCTATGAGCAGTTCTTC
CAISEGEAGGPYEQFF
>TRBJ2-3|TRBV7-9|.|.
TGTGCCAGCAGCTTAGCCTACTTCACAGATACGCAGTATTTT
CASSLAYFTDTQYF
>TRBJ2-1|TRBV5-1|.|few
TGCGCCAGCAGCTCCCTTCCTAGGGGATCCTACAATGAGCAGTTCTTC
CASSSLPRGSYNEQFF
>TRBJ1-5|TRBV12-3/TRBV12-4|TRBD1|many
TGTGCCAGCAGTTTAGGGACGTCCCAGGGGGCCCAGCATTTT
CASSLGTSQGAQHF
>TRBJ1-2|TRBV20-1|.|few
TGCAGTGCTCGACCCGGATCTTATAACTATGGCTACACCTTC
CSARPGSYNYGYTF
>TRBJ2-2|TRBV5-1|TRBD1|few
TGCGCCAGCAGCCTGAGGGACAGACTTAACACCGGGGAGCTGTTTTTT
CASSLRDRLNTGELFF
>TRBJ2-5|TRBV7-9|TRBD1|few
TGTGCCAGCAGCGTATGGACAGGGAACCAAGAGACCCAGTACTTC
CASSVWTGNQETQYF
>TRBJ2-6|TRBV10-3|.|.
TGTGCCATCAGCCCATCTGGGGCCAACGTCCTGACTTTC
CAISPSGANVLTF
>TRBJ2-7|TRBV5-1|.|many
TGCGCCAGTAGGCCGGGATCTTACCTGCGGAATGTGGACGAGCAGTACTTC
CASRPGSYLRNVDEQYF
>TRBJ2-7|TRBV6-2/TRBV6-3|.|.
TGTGCCAGCAGTTACCCGGGACCGCCATCGGACGAGCAGTACTTC
CASSYPGPPSDEQYF
>TRBJ2-5|TRBV12-3/TRBV12-4|TRBD2|many
TGTGCCAGCACTTCGACTAGCTGGGGAATTAGGACCCAGTACTTC
CASTSTSWGIRTQYF
>TRBJ2-7|TRBV4-2|.|few
TGTGCCAGCAGCCAAGGGACAGCTAAATCCTACGAGCAGTACTTC
CASSQGTAKSYEQYF
>TRBJ2-3|TRBV7-3|TRBD2|.
TGTGCCAGCAGCGGGCATAGCGGGAGCGGTCGAGATACGCAGTATTTT
CASSGHSGSGRDTQYF
>TRBJ2-1|TRBV2|TRBD2|many
TGTACCTGCAGTTCAGGGACTAGCGGGAGGGCCAGGTCCTACAATGAGCAGTTCTTC
CTCSSGTSGRARSYNEQFF
>TRBJ2-3|TRBV5-1|.|many
TGCGCCAGCGGATACGGACAGCTCACAGATACGCAGTATTTT
CASGYGQLTDTQYF
>TRBJ1-6|TRBV10-3|TRBD1|.
TGTGCCATCAGTGCCCGGGACAGCGGGGTCGCTTCACCCCTCCACTTT
CAISARDSGVASPLHF
>TRBJ1-1|TRBV10-3|.|.
TGTGCCATCCGAAAGGTGGCCCCTGGGGACACTGAAGCTTTCTTT
CAIRKVAPGDTEAFF
>TRBJ2-3|TRBV7-3|TRBD2|few
TGTGCCAGCAGCTTATGGACTAGGGCCGATACGCAGTATTTT
CASSLWTRADTQYF
>TRBJ1-6|TRBV7-9|.|many
TGTGCCAGCAGCCCCACCCCGGGGATGAATTCACCCCTCCACTTT
CASSPTPGMNSPLHF
>TRBJ2-1|TRBV20-1|TRBD2|many
TGCAGTGCCCCTATTAGCGGGAGGGCTGGCAATGAGCAGTTCTTC
CSAPISGRAGNEQFF
>TRBJ2-2|TRBV20-1|.|few
TGCAGTGCAACGACAGTGAACACCGGGGAGCTGTTTTTT
CSATTVNTGELFF
>TRBJ1-2|TRBV6-2/TRBV6-3|.|.
TGTGCCAGCAGTCCGCTCGACAGCGTCTATGGCTACACCTTC
CASSPLDSVYGYTF